This record looks at one TCR beta chain sequence and its context. Its antigen remains unknown. The germline gene is not matched at one end of the junction; a read error may be the cause. The data originate from a study of blood T cells in healthy people across ages. This CDR3 comprises 12 residues. Study observations and caveats: Estimates drawn from one million T cells were deemed to understate diversity. Compared with aged donors, long-lived donors showed fewer expanded clones, suggesting selection.

Using a J-beta primer mix together with a sample-barcoded 5' primer, a second PCR was run for about 6 to 11 cycles. From the 5' RACE reads, TCRdb called clonotypes with MiXCR, one entry per CDR3 protein. The sample contains some 920,000 distinct CDR3 sequences, approximately 50% of which appear only once. The receptor comes from a woman aged 60-75 years in good health. The chain uses TRBV12-3 or TRBV12-4 and TRBJ2-5; no definite D call. The sample was blood. The CDR3 loop reads CASSLGIEAQYF. CDR3 DNA sequence: TGTGCCAGCAGTTTGGGGATAGAGGCCCAGTACTTC.